These 27 T cell receptor beta chains were sequenced from one sample in a study of T cells in Graves' hyperthyroidism and ophthalmopathy. It was RNA transcripts that yielded the amplified TCR beta CDR3 regions. Carried out on the TCR CDR3, a first-round RT-PCR used the HTBI primer set. MiXCR was run by TCRdb on the multiplex PCR reads, yielding one entry per CDR3 protein. The sample includes about 550,000 distinct CDR3 sequences, more than 20% of them seen just once. Sequenced input: blood. Source of these receptors: a man aged 18-30 years with Graves' hyperthyroidism.

This clonotype was counted at least ten times. This chain links TRBV12-3 or TRBV12-4 with TRBJ1-2; unclear D gene. Trimming removed 2 bases at V and 8 bases at J, with 12 bases between. The CDR3 runs 13 residues. CDR3 nucleotides: TGTGCCAGCAGTTTACTGGCATTCGGCGGCTACACCTTC. Its translation is CASSLLAFGGYTF.

This clonotype was recorded at least ten times. The chain links TRBV6-1 to TRBJ1-3, with D unresolved. CDR1 and CDR2 from the germline V gene are MNHNS and SASEGT. The CDR3 totals 15 residues. Trimming pared 1 base from V and 3 bases from J, leaving 10 bases between. The CDR3 nucleotides read TGTGCCAGCAGTGAAGTTTGGACTGATGGAAACACCATATATTTT. Amino acids: CASSEVWTDGNTIYF.

V usage is TRBV3-1 and J usage is TRBJ2-6; D possibly matches TRBD1 or TRBD2 (5 bases each). The length of the CDR3 is 18 residues. Germline CDR1 is LGHDT and CDR2 is YNNKEL (reference sequence). Deletions cut 4 bases from V and 2 bases from J, with 18 bases between. This chain's CDR3 is CASSPIIGELAGANVLTF. DNA for the CDR3: TGTGCCAGCAGCCCAATTATAGGGGAACTAGCTGGGGCCAACGTCCTGACTTTC.

The table lists this clonotype with many counts. The genes are TRBV13 and TRBJ2-5, with 7 bases lining up with TRBD2. CDR1 PRHDT and CDR2 FYEKMQ come from the germline V gene (reference sequence). This CDR3 is 15 amino acids long. The junction had 3 bases not matched to a gene; V was cut back by 0 bases and J by 2 bases. Here the CDR3 reads CASSLGFSGQETQYF. The CDR3 coding sequence is TGTGCCAGCAGCTTAGGCTTTAGCGGGCAAGAGACCCAGTACTTC.

The chain uses TRBV20-1 and TRBJ1-5; 8 bases match TRBD1. Germline V gives CDR1 DFQATT, CDR2 SNEGSKA (reference sequence). V lost 5 bases to trimming and J lost 4 bases; unmatched junction nucleotides: 7. The CDR3 is 14 residues long. As DNA, the CDR3 is TGCAGTGCTCCAGACAGGGGCAAAAATCAGCCCCAGCATTTT. This gives the protein CSAPDRGKNQPQHF.

At least ten counts were recorded for this clonotype. The V call is TRBV6-5, the J call TRBJ1-3, with TRBD1 matching 11 bases. Germline CDR1 is MNHEY and CDR2 is SVGAGI. V lost 1 base, J lost 4 bases, and 6 bases stayed unmatched. The CDR3 is 17 residues long. For the CDR3, the DNA is TGTGCCAGCAGTTACTTCGGACAGGGGGCAACCGGAAACACCATATATTTT. The encoded protein is CASSYFGQGATGNTIYF.

This clonotype has a count of ten or more. This chain uses TRBV30 with TRBJ2-5, with 11 bases fitting TRBD2. Germline V gives CDR1 GTSNPN, CDR2 SVGIG (reference sequence). The trim removed 0 bases at V and 5 bases at J, leaving 5 bases unmatched. The CDR3 has 15 residues. CDR3 nucleotides: TGTGCCTGGAGTGTTCTAGCGGGGGGCGGGGAGACCCAGTACTTC. Its translation is CAWSVLAGGGETQYF.

This clonotype was seen repeatedly, ten times or more. CDR3 in DNA: TGTGCCAGCAGCTTAGGGGCGAGGCGGGAGCTGTTTTTT. Encoded protein: CASSLGARRELFF. The chain employs TRBV7-6 and TRBJ2-2; D gene unclear. The germline gives CDR1 SGHVS, CDR2 FNYEAQ. Trimming stripped 1 base from V and 9 bases from J, with 9 bases between. The CDR3 covers 13 residues.

There are many counts of this clonotype. V usage is TRBV6-2 or TRBV6-3 and J usage is TRBJ1-6, with unresolved D. The CDR3 consists of 16 residues. CDR1 and CDR2 from the germline V gene are MNHEY and SVGEGT. Between the trimmed V and J ends, which lost 2 bases and 0 bases, there was a span of 8 bases. This CDR3 is CASSYGRSSYNSPLHF. As DNA, the CDR3 is TGTGCCAGCAGTTACGGCAGGAGCTCCTATAATTCACCCCTCCACTTT.

This sequence joins TRBV6-1 and TRBJ1-2, with TRBD1 identical over 8 bases. This CDR3 is 15 amino acids long. The junction had 7 bases not matched to a gene; V was cut back by 3 bases and J by 4 bases. In germline, CDR1 is MNHNS, CDR2 SASEGT. In DNA form, the CDR3 reads TGTGCCAGCAGTGAGGCAGGGGGCGACCTCTATGGCTACACCTTC. This codes for CASSEAGGDLYGYTF.

This chain connects TRBV6-1 to TRBJ2-2; tentatively, D is TRBD2 (5 bases). Trimming stripped 6 bases from V and 6 bases from J, with 17 bases between. Germline V CDR1 and CDR2: MNHNS, SASEGT. CDR3 length: 15 amino acids. CDR3 protein: CASRRALDSAGELFF. CDR3 sequence (DNA): TGTGCCAGCAGGAGGGCCCTGGATAGCGCCGGGGAGCTGTTTTTT.

In its sample, this clonotype was seen many times. V usage is TRBV19 and J usage is TRBJ1-2; 7 nucleotides align to TRBD1. The ends lost 6 bases at V and 0 bases at J; junction bases unmatched: 7. There are 15 residues in the CDR3. Germline V gives CDR1 LNHDA, CDR2 SQIVND (reference sequence). CDR3 amino acids: CASSSRTGANYGYTF. CDR3 DNA sequence: TGTGCCAGTAGCTCCCGGACAGGCGCTAACTATGGCTACACCTTC.

In this sample, this clonotype turned up many times. CDR3 sequence: CATSLDRNTEAFF. The CDR3 bases are TGTGCCACCAGCCTAGATAGGAACACTGAAGCTTTCTTT. The J gene is TRBJ1-1, the V gene TRBV15, with D unclear. Germline V gene sequence: CDR1 LNHNV, CDR2 YYDKDF (reference sequence). The CDR3 has 13 residues. The ends were cut back, 5 bases at V and 1 base at J, with 8 bases in the middle. Based on the CDR3 plus reference TRBV15 and TRBJ1-1, the full variable domain is DAMVIQNPRYQVTQFGKPVTLSCSQTLNHNVMYWYQQKSSQAPKLLFHYYDKDFNNEADTPDNFQSRRPNTSFCFLDIRSPGLGDTAMYLCATSLDRNTEAFFGQGTRLTVV.

This clonotype came up a few times. The CDR3 end shows no conserved phenylalanine or tryptophan, and so a read error is likely. The CDR3 DNA follows: TGTGCCAGCAGTGGTCAGGGGGCGACCTACGAGCAGTACTAC. Translation gives CASSGQGATYEQYY. This chain connects TRBV6-1 to TRBJ2-7; TRBD1 aligns across 8 bases. Germline V gene data show CDR1 as MNHNS and CDR2 as SASEGT. The CDR3 extends over 14 amino acids. Unmatched junction bases numbered 4, after V lost 4 bases and J lost 2 bases.

Ten or more counts support this clonotype. The V gene is TRBV7-9, the J gene TRBJ1-1; D gene unclear. This CDR3 region has 13 residues. The V end lost 4 bases, the J end lost 6 bases, and 12 bases lay between the germline ends. From germline, CDR1 is SEHNR and CDR2 FQNEAQ (reference sequence). CDR3 in amino acids: CASSSETGAEAFF. The CDR3 DNA reads TGTGCCAGCAGCTCCGAGACTGGGGCTGAAGCTTTCTTT.

The genes are TRBV12-3 or TRBV12-4 and TRBJ2-7; D possibly corresponds to TRBD2 (5 bases). There are 14 residues in the CDR3. V was cut by 2 bases and J by 5 bases, with 13 bases left in between. CDR3 DNA sequence: TGTGCCAGCAGTTTAACCCTTTGGCGGGACGAGCAGTACTTC. Translated, it gives CASSLTLWRDEQYF.

This sequence joins TRBV2 and TRBJ1-5; D is unresolved. Germline lookup yields CDR1 SNHLY and CDR2 FYNNEI. This CDR3 contains 12 residues. Between the trimmed V and J ends, which lost 5 bases and 4 bases, there was a span of 6 bases. The CDR3 loop reads CASSPFNQPQHF. The CDR3 nucleotides are TGTGCCAGCAGTCCTTTTAATCAGCCCCAGCATTTT.

This clonotype has more than one count but fewer than ten. The chain links TRBV12-3 or TRBV12-4 to TRBJ2-2; 10 bases map to TRBD1. This CDR3 spans 15 amino acids. V shed 9 bases, J shed 6 bases, and the junction held 10 bases outside the gene matches. CDR3 coding DNA: TGTGCCAGGACCACCGGGACAGGGGCCCCCGGGGAGCTGTTTTTT. It translates to CARTTGTGAPGELFF.

This clonotype was counted at least ten times. V gene TRBV6-1 combines with J gene TRBJ1-2; D is unclear. CDR1 and CDR2 (germline): MNHNS, SASEGT. The CDR3 consists of 14 residues. With 5 bases removed from V and 4 bases from J, the gap between germline ends came to 14 bases. The CDR3 DNA reads TGTGCCAGCAGTCAACACAGAGACCGCTATGGCTACACCTTC. Its protein product is CASSQHRDRYGYTF.

Ten or more counts support this clonotype. The rearrangement joins TRBV28 to TRBJ1-1; 8 bases line up with TRBD1. There are 14 residues in the CDR3. The V and J ends lost 6 bases and 3 bases, in that order; junction bases with no gene match: 6. Germline assignment: CDR1 MDHEN and CDR2 SYDVKM. CDR3 loop: CASSFRGLYTEAFF. The CDR3 nucleotides read TGTGCCAGCAGCTTCAGGGGGCTTTACACTGAAGCTTTCTTT.

This clonotype has at least ten counts. The J gene is TRBJ2-5, the V gene TRBV15; TRBD1 is a possible D gene (5 bases). V was trimmed by 4 bases and J by 2 bases, leaving 5 bases between them. CDR1 is LNHNV, CDR2 YYDKDF, per germline (reference sequence). This CDR3 is 12 amino acids long. The CDR3 is CATSTGQETQYF. CDR3 nucleotides: TGTGCCACCAGCACAGGGCAAGAGACCCAGTACTTC. The full variable domain, completed using reference TRBV15 and TRBJ2-5, is DAMVIQNPRYQVTQFGKPVTLSCSQTLNHNVMYWYQQKSSQAPKLLFHYYDKDFNNEADTPDNFQSRRPNTSFCFLDIRSPGLGDTAMYLCATSTGQETQYFGPGTRLLVL.

The V gene is TRBV13, the J gene TRBJ1-1, with 8 bases that match TRBD1. The CDR3 sequence is 16 residues long. V lost 5 bases and J lost 8; bases outside the gene matches: 16. CDR1 is PRHDT, CDR2 FYEKMQ, per germline (reference sequence). The CDR3, as DNA: TGTGCCAGCAGCCTCCGAGGGACAGGCCTTCAAGCGGAAGCTTTCTTT. Amino acid sequence: CASSLRGTGLQAEAFF. Together with reference TRBV13 and TRBJ1-1, the CDR3 gives the full variable domain: AAGVIQSPRHLIKEKRETATLKCYPIPRHDTVYWYQQGPGQDPQFLISFYEKMQSDKGSIPDRFSAQQFSDYHSELNMSSLELGDSALYFCASSLRGTGLQAEAFFGQGTRLTVV.

This CDR3 is CAWSVGRASTEAFF. The CDR3 DNA follows: TGTGCCTGGAGTGTAGGCAGGGCATCCACTGAAGCTTTCTTT. The chain has TRBV30 and TRBJ1-1, with a possible D match to TRBD1 (5 bases). Trimming pared 0 bases from V and 4 bases from J, leaving 12 bases between. CDR3 length: 14 residues. Per germline, CDR1 GTSNPN and CDR2 SVGIG (reference sequence).

This clonotype was seen a few times. The chain has TRBV7-9 and TRBJ2-5; maybe TRBD1 (6 bases). The CDR3 sequence is 15 residues long. The V gene's germline CDR1 is SEHNR and CDR2 FQNEAQ (reference sequence). V lost 1 base to trimming and J lost 1 base, with 10 bases between them. Here the CDR3 DNA reads TGTGCCAGCAGCTTAGTTCGAGGGGGCCAAGAGACCCAGTACTTC. Protein sequence: CASSLVRGGQETQYF.

The chain carries TRBV10-1 and TRBJ2-2; D is possibly TRBD2 (5 bases). Trimming removed 2 bases at V and 9 bases at J, with 7 bases between. Germline loops: CDR1 WNHNN, CDR2 SYGVQD (reference sequence). The CDR3 covers 12 residues. CDR3 in DNA: TGCGCCAGCAGTGAGAGAGGGAGGGAGCTGTTTTTT. Encoded protein: CASSERGRELFF.

In this sample, this clonotype turned up many times. This rearrangement joins TRBV30 to TRBJ1-1; 7 bases match TRBD1. The germline CDR1 and CDR2 sequences are GTSNPN and SVGIG (reference sequence). V shed 3 bases, J shed 0 bases, and the junction held 10 bases outside the gene matches. CDR3 length: 16 residues. The CDR3 region is CAWSRGASSMNTEAFF. The DNA for the CDR3 is TGTGCCTGGAGCAGGGGGGCCTCTTCCATGAACACTGAAGCTTTCTTT.

This clonotype appeared many times. The chain uses TRBV5-1 and TRBJ2-4, with a possible D match to TRBD2 (5 bases). The CDR3 is 16 amino acids. From germline, CDR1 is SGHRS and CDR2 YFSETQ. Deletions cut 4 bases from V and 0 bases from J, with 14 bases between. The CDR3 DNA follows: TGCGCCAGCAGCCGAGGACTGGATGTAGCCAAAAACATTCAGTACTTC. Protein product: CASSRGLDVAKNIQYF.